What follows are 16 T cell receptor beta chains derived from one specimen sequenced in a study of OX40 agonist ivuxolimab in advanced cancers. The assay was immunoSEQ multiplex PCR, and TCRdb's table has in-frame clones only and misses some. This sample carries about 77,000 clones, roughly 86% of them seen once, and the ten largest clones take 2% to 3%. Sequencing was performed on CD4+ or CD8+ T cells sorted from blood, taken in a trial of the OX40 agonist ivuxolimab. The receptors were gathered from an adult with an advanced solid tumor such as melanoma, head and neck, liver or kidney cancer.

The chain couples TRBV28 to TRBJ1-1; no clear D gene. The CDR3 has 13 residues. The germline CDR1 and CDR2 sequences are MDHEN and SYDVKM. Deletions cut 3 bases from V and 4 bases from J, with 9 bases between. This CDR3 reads CASSLAYVTEAFF. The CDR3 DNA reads TGTGCCAGCAGTTTGGCTTACGTCACTGAAGCTTTCTTT. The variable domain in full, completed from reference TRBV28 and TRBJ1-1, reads DVKVTQSSRYLVKRTGEKVFLECVQDMDHENMFWYRQDPGLGLRLIYFSYDVKMKEKGDIPEGYSVSREKKERFSLILESASTNQTSMYLCASSLAYVTEAFFGQGTRLTVV.

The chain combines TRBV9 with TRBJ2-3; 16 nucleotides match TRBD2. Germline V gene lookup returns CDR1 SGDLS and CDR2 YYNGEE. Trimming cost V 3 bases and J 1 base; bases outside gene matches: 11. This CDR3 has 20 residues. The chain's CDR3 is CASSGGPGLAGGRGTDTQYF. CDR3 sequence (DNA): TGTGCCAGCAGCGGGGGCCCGGGACTAGCGGGAGGGAGGGGCACAGATACGCAGTATTTT.

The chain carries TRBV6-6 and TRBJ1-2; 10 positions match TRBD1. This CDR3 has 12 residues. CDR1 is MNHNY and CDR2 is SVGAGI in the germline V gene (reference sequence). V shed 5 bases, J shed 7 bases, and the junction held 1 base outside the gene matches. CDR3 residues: CASSGQGGGYTF. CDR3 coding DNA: TGTGCCAGCAGTGGACAGGGGGGTGGCTACACCTTC.

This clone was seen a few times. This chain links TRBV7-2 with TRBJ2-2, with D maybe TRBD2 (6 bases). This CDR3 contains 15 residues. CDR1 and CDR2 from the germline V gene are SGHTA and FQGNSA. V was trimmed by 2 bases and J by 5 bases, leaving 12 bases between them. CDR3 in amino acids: CASSLRDSSTGELFF. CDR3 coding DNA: TGTGCCAGCAGCTTAAGGGACTCGTCGACCGGGGAGCTGTTTTTT.

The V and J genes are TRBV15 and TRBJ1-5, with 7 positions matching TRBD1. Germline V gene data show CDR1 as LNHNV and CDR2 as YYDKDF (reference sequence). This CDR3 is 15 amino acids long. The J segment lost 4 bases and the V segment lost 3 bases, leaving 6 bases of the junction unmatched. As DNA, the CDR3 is TGTGCCACCAGCAGCGGGACAGCTACTAATCAGCCCCAGCATTTT. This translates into CATSSGTATNQPQHF.

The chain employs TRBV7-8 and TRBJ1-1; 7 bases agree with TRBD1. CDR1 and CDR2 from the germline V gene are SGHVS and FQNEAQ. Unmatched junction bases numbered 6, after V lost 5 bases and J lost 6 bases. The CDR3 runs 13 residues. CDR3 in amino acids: CASSPSGTAEAFF. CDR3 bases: TGTGCCAGCAGCCCGAGTGGGACAGCTGAAGCTTTCTTT.

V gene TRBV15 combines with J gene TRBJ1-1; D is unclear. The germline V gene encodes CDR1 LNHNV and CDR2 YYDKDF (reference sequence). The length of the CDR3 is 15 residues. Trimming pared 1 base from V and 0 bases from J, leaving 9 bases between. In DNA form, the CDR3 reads TGTGCCACCAGCAGAGGGATTCCCATGAACACTGAAGCTTTCTTT. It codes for CATSRGIPMNTEAFF.

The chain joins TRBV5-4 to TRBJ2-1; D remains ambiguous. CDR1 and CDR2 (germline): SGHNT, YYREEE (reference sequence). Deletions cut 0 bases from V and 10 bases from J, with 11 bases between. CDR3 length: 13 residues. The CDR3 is CASSLGWEREQFF. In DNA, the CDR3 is TGTGCCAGCAGCTTGGGATGGGAACGGGAGCAGTTCTTC.

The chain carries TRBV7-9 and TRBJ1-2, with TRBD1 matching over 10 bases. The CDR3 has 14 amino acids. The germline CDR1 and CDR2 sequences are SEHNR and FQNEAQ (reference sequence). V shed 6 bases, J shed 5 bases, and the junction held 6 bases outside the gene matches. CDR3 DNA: TGTGCCAGCAGTCGACAGGGGGCGGTTTATGGCTACACCTTC. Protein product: CASSRQGAVYGYTF.

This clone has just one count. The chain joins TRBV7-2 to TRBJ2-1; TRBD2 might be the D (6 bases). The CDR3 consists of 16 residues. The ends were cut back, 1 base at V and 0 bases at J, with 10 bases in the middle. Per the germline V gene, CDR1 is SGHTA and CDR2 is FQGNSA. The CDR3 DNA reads TGTGCCAGCAGCTTAGATCGGGGGACCTCCTACAATGAGCAGTTCTTC. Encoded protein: CASSLDRGTSYNEQFF.

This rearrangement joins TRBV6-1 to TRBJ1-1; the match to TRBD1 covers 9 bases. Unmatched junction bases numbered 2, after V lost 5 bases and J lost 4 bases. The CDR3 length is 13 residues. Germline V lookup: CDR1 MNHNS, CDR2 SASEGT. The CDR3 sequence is CASSTDRGTEAFF. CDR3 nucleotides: TGTGCCAGCAGTACGGACAGGGGCACTGAAGCTTTCTTT.

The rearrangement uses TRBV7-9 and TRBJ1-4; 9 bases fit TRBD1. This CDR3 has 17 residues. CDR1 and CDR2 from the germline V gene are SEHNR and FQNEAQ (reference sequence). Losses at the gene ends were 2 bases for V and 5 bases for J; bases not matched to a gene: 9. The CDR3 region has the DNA TGTGCCAGCAGCTTAAGAAACAGGGGGCGCGTGAATGAAAAACTGTTTTTT. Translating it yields CASSLRNRGRVNEKLFF.

The CDR3 coding sequence is TGTGCCAGTAGTGGGTCGAGCAATCAGCCCCAGCATTTT. Protein product: CASSGSSNQPQHF. The chain recombines TRBV19 with TRBJ1-5; D gene ambiguous. CDR1 is LNHDA, CDR2 SQIVND, per germline (reference sequence). The CDR3 covers 13 residues. Deletions cut 5 bases from V and 1 base from J, with 6 bases between.

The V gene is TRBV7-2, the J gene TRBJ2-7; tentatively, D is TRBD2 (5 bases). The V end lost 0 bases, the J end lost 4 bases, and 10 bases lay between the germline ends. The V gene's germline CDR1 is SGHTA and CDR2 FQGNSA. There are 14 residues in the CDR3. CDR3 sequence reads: CASSLAPGTYEQYF. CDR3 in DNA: TGTGCCAGCAGCTTAGCGCCGGGAACTTACGAGCAGTACTTC.

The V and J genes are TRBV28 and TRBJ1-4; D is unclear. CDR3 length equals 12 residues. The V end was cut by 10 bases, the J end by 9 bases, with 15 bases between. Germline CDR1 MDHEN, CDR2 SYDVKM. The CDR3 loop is CATSRSYKKLFF. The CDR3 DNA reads TGTGCCACTTCTAGAAGCTATAAAAAACTGTTTTTT.

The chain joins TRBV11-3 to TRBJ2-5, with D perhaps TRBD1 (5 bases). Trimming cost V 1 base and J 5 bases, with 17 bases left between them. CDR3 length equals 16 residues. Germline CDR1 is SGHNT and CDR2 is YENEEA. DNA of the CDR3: TGTGCCAGCAGCTTAGCTGGTGGAACGCCAGGGGAGACCCAGTACTTC. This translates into CASSLAGGTPGETQYF.